This T cell receptor (beta chain) was captured by sequencing in a study of blood T cell repertoires in COVID-19. Method: immunoSEQ multiplex PCR; TCRdb's copy keeps in-frame clones and lacks some. The repertoire holds 200,000 to 250,000 clones, with roughly 88% as singletons. Germline V gene lookup returns CDR1 SGHNT and CDR2 YENEEA. This CDR3 is 12 amino acids long. Between the trimmed V and J ends, which lost 5 bases and 1 base, there was a span of 2 bases. The sequence came from a woman in her forties or fifties with acute COVID-19. Material for sequencing was PBMCs or T cells enriched from blood (not recorded which). The rearrangement joins TRBV11-3 to TRBJ2-2; no firm D call. The CDR3 loop is CASSQNTGELFF. The CDR3 DNA reads TGTGCCAGCAGCCAGAACACCGGGGAGCTGTTTTTT. Drawing the rest from reference TRBV11-3 and TRBJ2-2, the complete variable domain is EAGVVQSPRYKIIEKKQPVAFWCNPISGHNTLYWYLQNLGQGPELLIRYENEEAVDDSQLPKDRFSAERLKGVDSTLKIQPAELGDSAVYLCASSQNTGELFFGEGSRLTVL.